Following are 14 T cell receptor beta chains from one sample sequenced in a study of relationships among human T cell subsets. The Th1 cells were the flow-through after CD25, CD56 and CD294 bead selections. The T cell receptor alpha and beta CDR3 regions were amplified from mRNA by semiquantitative ARM-PCR. Exponential amplification used communal superprimers after tagged nested gene-specific primers in ARM-PCR. From the multiplex PCR reads, TCRdb called clonotypes with MiXCR, one entry per CDR3 protein. The sample records 10,000 to 15,000 distinct CDR3 sequences, roughly 65% being singletons. Sequencing was done on a sample of CD4+ Th1 cells sorted from blood. The receptors come from a man between 40 and 49 years old in good health.

The V gene is TRBV7-9, the J gene TRBJ2-7; TRBD2 agrees at 11 bases. The CDR3 extends over 15 amino acids. J gave up 5 bases and V 4 bases, and 7 bases lay outside the gene matches. Germline CDR1 SEHNR, CDR2 FQNEAQ (reference sequence). The CDR3 is CASSSRLAGSDEQYF. The CDR3 nucleotides read TGTGCCAGCAGCTCCCGACTAGCGGGGAGCGACGAGCAGTACTTC.

The V gene is TRBV19, the J gene TRBJ2-2; D possibly matches TRBD1 or TRBD2 (5 bases each). V lost 6 bases, J lost 3 bases, and 14 bases lay in between. Germline assignment: CDR1 LNHDA and CDR2 SQIVND (reference sequence). The CDR3 sequence is 15 residues long. The CDR3 bases are TGTGCCAGTAGGAGGAGGACACTGGACACCGGGGAGCTGTTTTTT. The encoded protein is CASRRRTLDTGELFF.

Only a few counts were recorded for this clonotype. The junction does not match germline at one end; this may be a read error. The chain employs TRBV5-1 and TRBJ2-5; 10 positions agree with TRBD1. Germline CDR1 and CDR2: SGHRS and YFSETQ. This CDR3 is 15 amino acids long. This CDR3 is CASSLQGQGQGTQYF. Written as DNA, the CDR3 is TGCGCCAGCAGCTTGCAGGGACAGGGGCAAGGGACCCAGTACTTC.

J is TRBJ2-7 and V is TRBV28; the D is unclear. Trimming shortened V by 6 bases and J by 12 bases, and 18 bases separated the two germline ends. The CDR3 consists of 12 residues. Germline CDR1 is MDHEN and CDR2 is SYDVKM. The CDR3 DNA is TGTGCCAGCAGCACTGCTTGGAAACCTCCGTACTTC. It yields the protein CASSTAWKPPYF.

V usage is TRBV11-2 and J usage is TRBJ1-1; no firm D call. CDR3 length: 12 amino acids. V was shortened by 4 bases and J by 10 bases, with 13 bases between the two germline ends. The germline V gene has CDR1 SGHAT and CDR2 FQNNGV. The CDR3 DNA sequence: TGTGCCAGCAGCTCTGGGCCCTGGGCAGCTTTCTTT. This sequence encodes CASSSGPWAAFF.

The chain carries TRBV20-1 and TRBJ2-2; D gene ambiguous. V was shortened by 1 base and J by 8 bases, with 17 bases between the two germline ends. The CDR3 length is 15 residues. CDR1 and CDR2 from the germline V gene are DFQATT and SNEGSKA (reference sequence). DNA for the CDR3: TGCAGTGCTAGAGGCTTGACTGTCCGATCAGGGGAGCTGTTTTTT. Residues: CSARGLTVRSGELFF.

This chain links TRBV5-1 with TRBJ1-1; D not certain. V was trimmed by 5 bases and J by 1 base, leaving 9 bases between them. The CDR3 loop spans 13 amino acids. Germline CDR1 and CDR2: SGHRS and YFSETQ. The CDR3 here is CASRKQRNTEAFF. CDR3 nucleotide sequence: TGCGCCAGCAGGAAACAGAGGAACACTGAAGCTTTCTTT. Based on the CDR3 plus reference TRBV5-1 and TRBJ1-1, the full variable domain is KAGVTQTPRYLIKTRGQQVTLSCSPISGHRSVSWYQQTPGQGLQFLFEYFSETQRNKGNFPGRFSGRQFSNSRSEMNVSTLELGDSALYLCASRKQRNTEAFFGQGTRLTVV.

V gene TRBV14 combines with J gene TRBJ2-1, with D possibly TRBD2 on 5 matching bases. The V end was cut by 0 bases, the J end by 8 bases, with 11 bases between. Germline CDR1 reads SGHDN; CDR2 reads FVKESK. CDR3 length: 14 residues. The CDR3 DNA reads TGTGCCAGCAGCCAAGATGGGCGGGTCCATGAGCAGTTCTTC. It is translated as CASSQDGRVHEQFF.

The CDR3 region has the DNA TGCAGCGTTCGGAGGGATAGCAATCAGCCCCAGCATTTT. It specifies CSVRRDSNQPQHF. V gene TRBV29-1 combines with J gene TRBJ1-5; D not resolved. Per the germline V gene, CDR1 is SQVTM and CDR2 is ANQGSEA. Trimming took 5 bases from V and 0 from J, leaving 8 bases between them. The CDR3 totals 13 residues. The full variable domain, in which reference TRBV29-1 and TRBJ1-5 provide the parts outside the CDR3, is SAVISQKPSRDICQRGTSLTIQCQVDSQVTMMFWYRQQPGQSLTLIATANQGSEATYESGFVIDKFPISRPNLTFSTLTVSNMSPEDSSIYLCSVRRDSNQPQHFGDGTRLSIL.

Notes on this clonotype: Compared with germline, one end of the junction differs, possibly owing to a read error. V usage is TRBV27 and J usage is TRBJ1-1; D may be TRBD1 (5 bases). Per germline, CDR1 MNHEY and CDR2 SMNVEV (reference sequence). The CDR3 extends over 15 amino acids. The DNA of the CDR3 is TGTGCCGGCAGTTTATCCGGGACTTTAAACACTGAAGCTTTCTTT. Amino acid sequence: CAGSLSGTLNTEAFF.

V and J are TRBV6-1 and TRBJ2-5, with 8 bases that match TRBD1. V shed 3 bases, J shed 4 bases, and the junction held 7 bases outside the gene matches. CDR1 is MNHNS and CDR2 is SASEGT in the germline V gene. CDR3 length: 15 amino acids. CDR3 in amino acids: CASSDDDRGIETQYF. CDR3 DNA sequence: TGTGCCAGCAGTGATGACGACAGGGGTATAGAGACCCAGTACTTC.

Turning to this clonotype: Sequence at one end of the junction differs from germline and may be a read error. The J gene is TRBJ2-7, the V gene TRBV27; 9 bases map to TRBD1. The CDR3 runs to 14 residues. Germline CDR1 MNHEY, CDR2 SMNVEV (reference sequence). The CDR3 DNA reads as TGTGCCAGCGGCCGGAGGACAGGGGCCCACGAGCAGTATTTC. This gives the protein CASGRRTGAHEQYF.

In this sample, this clonotype turned up a few times. The gene calls are TRBV10-3 and TRBJ1-2; no definite D call. The CDR3 runs to 13 residues. Between the trimmed V and J ends, which lost 3 bases and 8 bases, there was a span of 13 bases. Germline CDR1 and CDR2: ENHRY and SYGVKD. The CDR3: CAISEGGVRGYTF. The CDR3 coding sequence is TGTGCCATCAGTGAAGGTGGGGTCAGAGGCTACACCTTC.

The rearrangement joins TRBV6-5 to TRBJ1-2; 9 bases line up with TRBD1. Germline CDR1 and CDR2: MNHEY and SVGAGI. The CDR3 runs to 15 residues. Trimming removed 0 bases from V and 8 bases from J; junction bases left unmatched: 7. The CDR3 is CASSYSKGTGSGYTF. The CDR3 DNA is TGTGCCAGCAGTTACTCGAAAGGGACAGGGAGCGGCTACACCTTC.